One sample yielded the 22 T cell receptor beta chains listed below, sequenced in a study of blood T cell repertoires in COVID-19. The assay was immunoSEQ multiplex PCR, and TCRdb's table has in-frame clones only and misses some. The data contain some 210,000 clones, approximately 90% of them singletons. Specimen: peripheral blood. These receptors were obtained from a man between 60 and 70 years old with COVID-19, enrolled during active disease.

In its sample, this clone was seen once. The chain combines TRBV24-1 with TRBJ1-5, with D tentatively TRBD1 (5 bases). This CDR3 has 12 residues. V gave up 5 bases and J gave up 8 bases, with 9 bases separating them. Germline V gene lookup returns CDR1 KGHDR and CDR2 SFDVKD. The CDR3 region is CATSGAGKPQHF. CDR3 DNA: TGTGCCACCAGTGGTGCAGGGAAGCCCCAGCATTTT.

V is TRBV7-9 and J is TRBJ2-1; 10 bases match TRBD2. V lost 2 bases and J lost 7; bases outside the gene matches: 8. Germline lookup yields CDR1 SEHNR and CDR2 FQNEAQ (reference sequence). This CDR3 has 16 residues. CDR3 region: CASSLIFLAGVNEQFF. The DNA for the CDR3 is TGTGCCAGCAGCTTAATTTTTCTAGCGGGGGTAAATGAGCAGTTCTTC.

The rearrangement joins TRBV11-2 to TRBJ2-3; D is possibly TRBD1 (5 bases). The CDR3 covers 17 residues. Per the germline V gene, CDR1 is SGHAT and CDR2 is FQNNGV. V lost 5 bases, J lost 0 bases, and 18 bases lay in between. CDR3 DNA: TGTGCCAGCAGCCAATGGGCCTGGGGCAGTAGCACAGATACGCAGTATTTT. It is translated as CASSQWAWGSSTDTQYF.

This clone was counted once. The chain employs TRBV28 and TRBJ1-5, with a tentative D call TRBD1 (6 bases). CDR1 and CDR2 (germline): MDHEN, SYDVKM. This CDR3 spans 15 amino acids. The V and J ends lost 6 bases and 2 bases respectively, with 14 bases between them. The CDR3 DNA reads TGTGCCAGCAGCCAGGGGCCGTGGGGCAATCAGCCCCAGCATTTT. Its translation is CASSQGPWGNQPQHF.

The CDR3 reads CASSPPGTDNSPLHF. The CDR3 bases are TGTGCCAGCAGTCCTCCCGGGACAGATAATTCACCCCTCCACTTT. The chain carries TRBV2 and TRBJ1-6, with 7 bases identical to TRBD1. V lost 5 bases, J lost 5 bases, and 6 bases stayed unmatched. The CDR3 consists of 15 residues. In germline, CDR1 is SNHLY, CDR2 FYNNEI.

V usage is TRBV5-5 and J usage is TRBJ2-1, with TRBD2 as a possible D gene (5 bases). Germline V gives CDR1 SGHKS, CDR2 YYEKEE (reference sequence). With 3 bases removed from V and 3 bases from J, the gap between germline ends came to 16 bases. The CDR3 is 16 amino acids. CDR3 loop: CASSSLGGRSYNEQFF. CDR3 in DNA: TGTGCCAGCAGCTCGTTAGGAGGACGGAGCTACAATGAGCAGTTCTTC.

The chain employs TRBV5-1 and TRBJ2-1; TRBD2 matches at 14 bases. The CDR3 loop spans 16 amino acids. Germline V gene lookup returns CDR1 SGHRS and CDR2 YFSETQ. Germline trimming cut 6 bases from V and 4 bases from J; bases unmatched to any gene: 6. CDR3 region: CASTTGLAGGYNEQFF. The CDR3 DNA follows: TGCGCCAGCACCACCGGACTAGCGGGGGGTTACAATGAGCAGTTCTTC.

The J gene is TRBJ2-1, the V gene TRBV19; D possibly corresponds to TRBD2 (5 bases). The CDR3 sequence is 13 residues long. The germline gives CDR1 LNHDA, CDR2 SQIVND (reference sequence). Trimming shortened V by 3 bases and J by 4 bases, and 7 bases separated the two germline ends. CDR3 sequence: CASSMTGYNEQFF. The CDR3, as DNA: TGTGCCAGTAGTATGACGGGATACAATGAGCAGTTCTTC.

The V gene is TRBV28, the J gene TRBJ1-4; TRBD1 might be the D (5 bases). CDR1 MDHEN and CDR2 SYDVKM come from the germline V gene. V was cut by 3 bases and J by 5 bases, with 13 bases left in between. The CDR3 runs 15 residues. The CDR3: CASSLSQGLNEKLFF. The CDR3 bases are TGTGCCAGCAGTTTGAGTCAGGGATTAAATGAAAAACTGTTTTTT.

The chain employs TRBV5-4 and TRBJ1-2, with a weak D call TRBD1 (5 bases). Germline loops: CDR1 SGHNT, CDR2 YYREEE (reference sequence). The V and J ends lost 0 bases and 6 bases respectively, with 18 bases between them. This CDR3 has 16 residues. CDR3 sequence: CASSLDRGHTANGYTF. In DNA, the CDR3 is TGTGCCAGCAGCTTGGATCGCGGACATACCGCTAATGGCTACACCTTC.

This clone was picked up one time. The chain combines TRBV4-1 with TRBJ1-6, with D possibly matching TRBD1 (5 bases). The CDR3 sequence is 14 residues long. The V gene lost 3 bases and the J gene lost 7 bases, with 10 bases spanning the gap. Germline V lookup: CDR1 MGHRA, CDR2 YSYEKL. The CDR3 reads CASSQETANSPLHF. The CDR3 region has the DNA TGCGCCAGCAGCCAGGAGACAGCGAATTCACCCCTCCACTTT.

This chain links TRBV28 with TRBJ1-6; TRBD1 aligns across 7 bases. The germline gives CDR1 MDHEN, CDR2 SYDVKM. The V gene end was trimmed by 6 bases and the J gene end by 14 bases; junction bases not matched to a gene: 10. The CDR3 runs 13 residues. The CDR3 here is CASRRDSVRTLHF. The CDR3 DNA follows: TGTGCCAGCAGGCGGGACAGTGTCCGTACCCTCCACTTT. Filled out from reference TRBV28 and TRBJ1-6, the complete variable domain reads DVKVTQSSRYLVKRTGEKVFLECVQDMDHENMFWYRQDPGLGLRLIYFSYDVKMKEKGDIPEGYSVSREKKERFSLILESASTNQTSMYLCASRRDSVRTLHFGNGTRLTVT.

The CDR3 here is CASSLSRGGPTDTQYF. The CDR3 DNA is TGTGCCAGCAGTTTATCGAGGGGGGGGCCCACAGATACGCAGTATTTT. The chain recombines TRBV27 with TRBJ2-3, with a possible D match to TRBD2 (7 bases). The CDR3 extends over 16 amino acids. Germline CDR1 reads MNHEY; CDR2 reads SMNVEV (reference sequence). V shed 0 bases and J shed 2 bases, with 12 bases lying between them.

The chain carries TRBV27 and TRBJ1-5, with 7 positions matching TRBD1. With V trimmed by 6 bases and J by 8 bases, 16 bases remained unmatched. The CDR3 length is 16 residues. Germline V gene lookup returns CDR1 MNHEY and CDR2 SMNVEV (reference sequence). In nucleotides, the CDR3 is TGTGCCAGCAGCTCGTATCGCACAGGGGCGCGTGAGCCCCAGCATTTT. It is translated as CASSSYRTGAREPQHF.

The chain combines TRBV29-1 with TRBJ1-1; 10 nucleotides align to TRBD1. Germline CDR1 reads SQVTM; CDR2 reads ANQGSEA. The V segment lost 6 bases and the J segment 0 bases; nucleotides outside the gene matches: 13. The CDR3 consists of 17 residues. The CDR3 nucleotides are TGCAGCGTATACCCTAGCGGGACAGGGGCTTTGAACACTGAAGCTTTCTTT. Protein sequence: CSVYPSGTGALNTEAFF. Full variable domain (rest looked up from reference TRBV29-1 and TRBJ1-1): SAVISQKPSRDICQRGTSLTIQCQVDSQVTMMFWYRQQPGQSLTLIATANQGSEATYESGFVIDKFPISRPNLTFSTLTVSNMSPEDSSIYLCSVYPSGTGALNTEAFFGQGTRLTVV.

The rearrangement uses TRBV6-5 and TRBJ2-7; D is perhaps TRBD1 (6 bases). CDR1 is MNHEY and CDR2 is SVGAGI in the germline V gene. The V end was cut by 7 bases, the J end by 0 bases, with 13 bases between. The CDR3 length is 14 residues. The CDR3 coding sequence is TGTGCCAGCAAATCAGGGGCCGCCTCCTACGAGCAGTACTTC. Its translation is CASKSGAASYEQYF.

J is TRBJ2-7 and V is TRBV28, with 13 bases matching TRBD2. V trimming: 5 bases; J trimming: 1 base; junction bases outside the gene matches: 5. The CDR3 covers 16 residues. The germline V gene has CDR1 MDHEN and CDR2 SYDVKM. As DNA, the CDR3 is TGTGCCAGCAGTGGGACTAGCGGGGACTGGTCCTACGAGCAGTACTTC. The encoded protein is CASSGTSGDWSYEQYF.

The rearrangement joins TRBV3-1 (or the pseudogene TRBV3-2) to TRBJ2-3; 10 nucleotides agree with TRBD2. The CDR3 has 16 residues. Germline CDR1 is LGHDT and CDR2 is YNNKEL (reference sequence). With V trimmed by 4 bases and J by 3 bases, 7 bases remained unmatched. The DNA of the CDR3 is TGTGCCAGCAGCCCACTAGCGGGGAGGGGGACAGATACGCAGTATTTT. Translating gives CASSPLAGRGTDTQYF.

The V gene is TRBV2, the J gene TRBJ1-2, with TRBD1 matching over 10 bases. The CDR3 runs 16 residues. After removal of 8 bases from V and 4 bases from J, the junction contained 13 bases not matched to a gene. Germline lookup yields CDR1 SNHLY and CDR2 FYNNEI. The CDR3 coding sequence is TGTGCCAGCTCGGACGGGGACAGGGGTGGATTCTATGGCTACACCTTC. Protein sequence: CASSDGDRGGFYGYTF.

V and J are TRBV18 and TRBJ2-1, with 7 nucleotides matching TRBD1. Trimming removed 3 bases from V and 6 bases from J; junction bases left unmatched: 5. CDR1 is KGHSH and CDR2 is LQKENI in the germline V gene. The CDR3 is 14 amino acids. The CDR3 nucleotides read TGTGCCAGCTCACCGGGACAGCTGACCAATGAGCAGTTCTTC. As protein: CASSPGQLTNEQFF.

J is TRBJ2-2 and V is TRBV4-1, with 7 bases matching TRBD2. The germline V gene encodes CDR1 MGHRA and CDR2 YSYEKL. This CDR3 has 16 amino acids. V lost 0 bases, J lost 5 bases, and 6 bases stayed unmatched. The CDR3 DNA sequence: TGCGCCAGCAGCCAAGATCTGGGACTACTAACCGGGGAGCTGTTTTTT. This sequence encodes CASSQDLGLLTGELFF.

V gene TRBV6-2 or TRBV6-3 combines with J gene TRBJ2-7; 7 nucleotides agree with TRBD1. In germline, CDR1 is MNHEY, CDR2 SVGEGT. Germline trimming cut 4 bases from V and 6 bases from J; bases unmatched to any gene: 15. This CDR3 contains 16 residues. The CDR3 DNA reads TGTGCCAGCAGTTCCCCGACAGGGATGGGTTCCGGCGAGCAGTACTTC. Encoded protein: CASSSPTGMGSGEQYF.